These 25 T cell receptor gamma chains originate from one sample sequenced in a study of gamma-delta T cells after stem cell transplantation. TCRdb reran clone calling via CATT on the RT-PCR reads. The data contain around 2,100 gamma-chain clones, 6.6% of them seen just once; the ten biggest clones take up approximately 57%. Sequences were obtained from gamma-delta T cells. The receptors here all came from a human donor. It is not recorded whose cells these are; they may come from a transplant donor.

This clone turned up a few times. Other DNA sequences of this sample code for an identical CDR3. The chain combines TRGV9 with TRGJ1 or TRGJ2. TCRdb does not report a J gene; here it was assigned by matching the DNA to germline references. CDR3 length: 15 amino acids. Trimming took 1 base from V and 5 from J; bases not matched to a gene: 11. In germline, CDR1 is GITISATS, CDR2 ISYDGTV (reference sequence). The CDR3 loop reads CALWEVGNYNYKKLF. The CDR3 bases are TGTGCCTTGTGGGAGGTCGGAAACTATAATTATAAGAAACTCTTT.

To note about this clone: The protein that TCRdb holds for this DNA derives from a much larger clone and differs from the translated DNA at residue 14, which likely indicates a read error; the protein shown here is translated from the DNA. The V gene is TRGV9, the J gene TRGJP. The J gene comes from matching the DNA to germline here; TCRdb lacks it. Looked up from germline, CDR1 is GITISATS and CDR2 is ISYDGTV (reference sequence). The CDR3 sequence is 17 residues long. DNA of the CDR3: TGTGCCTTGTGGGAGGTAATACAAGAGTTGGGCAAAAAAAACAAGGTATTT. Protein sequence: CALWEVIQELGKKNKVF.

This clone occurred a few times. This likely reflects a read error, since a far larger clone is one base away. The chain has TRGV8 and TRGJP1. No J segment appears in TCRdb, so it was assigned here by matching the sequence to germline. Germline assignment: CDR1 VENAVY and CDR2 YDSYNSRV. This CDR3 is built from 11 residues. The CDR3 DNA reads TGCGCCACCTGGTCTGGTTGGTTCAAGATATTT. The encoded protein is CATWSGWFKIF.

Points on this clone: The junction and the germline gene differ at one end; a read error may be behind it. The V and J genes are TRGV9 and TRGJP. In the absence of a J gene in TCRdb, the DNA was matched to germline to assign it here. Germline V gene sequence: CDR1 GITISATS, CDR2 ISYDGTV (reference sequence). The CDR3 is made up of 17 amino acids. The CDR3 spells CALWALPQGLGKKIKVF. The CDR3 DNA reads as TGTGCCTTGTGGGCTCTGCCCCAAGGGTTGGGCAAAAAAATCAAGGTATTT.

A word on this clone: The protein TCRdb gives is from a much larger clone and does not agree with this DNA's translation at residues 8 and 9, likely a read error; the protein shown here comes from the DNA. The CDR3 region is CATWDRYHDKKLF. The CDR3 DNA reads as TGTGCCACCTGGGACAGGTATCATGATAAGAAACTCTTT. The chain uses TRGV3 and TRGJ1 or TRGJ2. TCRdb records no J gene; here it was assigned by comparing the DNA to germline. V was pared by 0 bases and J by 8 bases, with 7 bases of the junction left unmatched. The CDR3 runs 13 residues. Germline V gene data show CDR1 as VTNTFY and CDR2 as YDVSTARD (reference sequence).

This clone is classed as medium-sized. TCRdb attributes to this sequence the protein of a much larger clone, which differs from the DNA translation at residue 7; a read error is likely, and the protein displayed is translated from the DNA. Other DNA sequences in the sample encode the same CDR3. The genes are TRGV9 and TRGJ1 or TRGJ2. TCRdb offers no J gene call, so here the DNA was matched to germline to obtain one. With 3 bases clipped from V and 2 bases from J, the junction kept 4 bases outside the gene matches. This CDR3 has 13 residues. The germline gives CDR1 GITISATS, CDR2 ISYDGTV (reference sequence). In nucleotides, the CDR3 is TGTGCCTTGTGGGAGCCCGATTATTATAAGAAACTCTTT. This encodes CALWEPDYYKKLF.

With respect to this clone: Germline is not matched at one junction end, which may reflect a read error. The genes are TRGV9 and TRGJP. Here the J gene came from matching the DNA to germline, since TCRdb omits it. Germline values: CDR1 GITISATS, CDR2 ISYDGTV (reference sequence). CDR3 length equals 15 residues. CDR3 nucleotide sequence: TGTGCCTTGTGGGAGGTGGGGGGGAGGAATAAAAACAAGGTATTT. This encodes CALWEVGGRNKNKVF.

This clone has only a few counts. A much larger clone is a single base away; this may be a read error. At the DNA level, this CDR3 is encoded by other sequences in the same sample as well. The chain carries TRGV9 and TRGJ1 or TRGJ2. TCRdb supplies no J gene; here it was assigned by aligning the nucleotide sequence to germline. The length of the CDR3 is 11 residues. The germline gives CDR1 GITISATS, CDR2 ISYDGTV (reference sequence). The CDR3 DNA reads TGTGCATTGGGTTATAAGTATAAGAAACTCTTT. As protein: CALGYKYKKLF.

This clone was found a few times. The sample holds other DNA sequences that translate to the same CDR3. The chain couples TRGV9 to TRGJ1 or TRGJ2. The J gene is not listed in TCRdb, so it was assigned here from a DNA match to germline. After removal of 9 bases from V and 10 bases from J, the junction contained 15 bases not matched to a gene. The germline gives CDR1 GITISATS, CDR2 ISYDGTV (reference sequence). CDR3 length equals 12 residues. The CDR3: CALGAFREKKLF. The CDR3 DNA follows: TGTGCCTTGGGGGCCTTTCGAGAGAAGAAACTCTTT.

This clone was seen more than once but under ten times. This DNA translates differently at residue 5 from the TCRdb protein, which is that of a much larger clone; a read error is likely, and the protein shown is the DNA's own translation. The chain joins TRGV8 to TRGJ1 or TRGJ2. CDR1 and CDR2 (germline): VENAVY, YDSYNSRV. Trimming at V came to 2 bases and at J to 2 bases, leaving 0 bases not matched to a gene. There are 12 residues in the CDR3. CDR3 bases: TGTGCCACCTGGGATAATTATTATAAGAAACTCTTT. Translating it yields CATWDNYYKKLF.

About this clone: A far larger clone is one nucleotide away, so this likely arose from a read error. This chain connects TRGV9 to TRGJP. The J gene was missing in TCRdb and was found by matching the end of the DNA to germline. The CDR3 spans 18 residues. Germline CDR1 is GITISATS and CDR2 is ISYDGTV (reference sequence). Written as DNA, the CDR3 is TGTGCCTTGTGGGAGGTGCAAGGGAGCGAGTTGGGCAAAAAAAGCAAGGTATTT. This gives the protein CALWEVQGSELGKKSKVF.

This clone has only a few counts. A far larger clone lies a single base away; this is likely a read error. Within the sample, other DNA sequences also encode this same CDR3. The gene calls are TRGV9 and TRGJ1 or TRGJ2. This CDR3 contains 11 residues. Germline values: CDR1 GITISATS, CDR2 ISYDGTV (reference sequence). CDR3 DNA sequence: TGTGCCTTATGGGAGGAATATAAGAAACTCTTT. It encodes CALWEEYKKLF.

Remarks on this clone: A far larger clone is only one base removed, so a read error is likely. The identical CDR3 is also encoded by other nucleotide sequences in the sample. The V call is TRGV9, the J call TRGJ1 or TRGJ2. In the absence of a J gene in TCRdb, the DNA was matched to germline to assign it here. Germline-derived CDR1 and CDR2 are GITISATS and ISYDGTV (reference sequence). Trimming at V came to 2 bases and at J to 4 bases, leaving 11 bases not matched to a gene. CDR3 length equals 15 residues. CDR3 DNA: TGTGCCTTGTGGGAGGCCGAGGGGTCCTATTATAAGAAACTCTTT. Protein: CALWEAEGSYYKKLF.

In the case of this clone: Translating this DNA gives a protein that differs at residue 14 from the TCRdb one, which belongs to a much larger clone; a read error is likely, and the protein shown is this translation. The chain has TRGV9 and TRGJP1. Here the J gene came from matching the DNA to germline, since TCRdb omits it. Per germline, CDR1 GITISATS and CDR2 ISYDGTV (reference sequence). The length of the CDR3 is 17 residues. In DNA form, the CDR3 reads TGTGCCTTGTGGGAGGTGCGAGGTAATACCACTGGTTGGTGCAAGATATTT. Its protein is CALWEVRGNTTGWCKIF.

About this clone itself: The protein held in TCRdb is that of a much larger clone and does not match this DNA's translation at residue 9, likely because of a read error; the protein shown is translated from the DNA. This rearrangement joins TRGV9 to TRGJP. Germline V gene lookup returns CDR1 GITISATS and CDR2 ISYDGTV (reference sequence). This CDR3 comprises 16 residues. CDR3 loop: CALWEVGEFGKKIKVF. Here the CDR3 DNA reads TGTGCCTTGTGGGAGGTTGGAGAGTTTGGCAAAAAAATCAAGGTATTT.

On this clone itself: Only one base separates this from a far larger clonotype, so it likely reflects a read error. The same CDR3 can be traced to other DNA sequences in this sample. The chain combines TRGV9 with TRGJP. The J gene is absent in TCRdb and was assigned here via DNA matching to germline. The CDR3 has 16 residues. CDR1 is GITISATS, CDR2 ISYDGTV, per germline (reference sequence). The CDR3 sequence: CALWEAKELGKKIKVF. The CDR3 region has the DNA TGTGCCTTGTGGGAGGCGAAAGAATTGGGCAAAAAAATCAAGGTATTT.

As regards this clone: A much larger clone sits a single nucleotide away, making a read error possible. The rearrangement uses TRGV4 and TRGJ1 or TRGJ2. The J gene, missing from TCRdb, was assigned here through DNA to germline matching. Trimming took 9 bases from V and 12 from J; bases not matched to a gene: 8. Germline-derived CDR1 and CDR2 are EGSTGY and YDSYTSSV. This CDR3 has 9 amino acids. In DNA, the CDR3 is TGTGCCACCCACTATCCGAAACTCTTT. Its protein is CATHYPKLF.

About this clone: A much larger clonotype is one base distant, so this may be a read error. No J gene call was made, and the V gene is TRGV8. Germline V CDR1 and CDR2: VENAVY, YDSYNSRV. This CDR3 has 15 amino acids. CDR3 residues: CATWDIRGSDWIRTF. The CDR3 coding sequence is TGTGCCACCTGGGATATCCGGGGTAGTGATTGGATCAGGACGTTT.

Notes on this clone: A far larger clone differs by one base, so this is likely a read error. Other nucleotide sequences from this sample produce the same CDR3. The chain combines TRGV9 with TRGJP. TCRdb is silent on the J gene; assignment here came from matching the DNA to germline. The CDR3 runs 17 residues. The germline CDR1 and CDR2 sequences are GITISATS and ISYDGTV (reference sequence). CDR3: CALWEAEGELGKKIKVF. CDR3 sequence (DNA): TGTGCCCTGTGGGAGGCGGAGGGGGAGTTGGGCAAAAAAATCAAGGTATTT.

As to this clone: This sequence is one base from a far larger clone and is likely a read error. The chain combines TRGV9 with TRGJP. Since TCRdb gives no J gene, matching the DNA to germline was used here to assign it. Germline V gives CDR1 GITISATS, CDR2 ISYDGTV (reference sequence). The CDR3 sequence is 18 residues long. The CDR3 protein is CALWEVQGSEWGKKIKVF. CDR3 DNA sequence: TGTGCCTTGTGGGAGGTGCAAGGGAGCGAGTGGGGCAAAAAAATCAAGGTATTT.

This clone was detected only a few times. This specimen includes other DNA sequences encoding the same CDR3. The CDR3 is CAWGYEYKKLF. CDR3 nucleotide sequence: TGTGCATGGGGTTATGAATATAAGAAACTCTTT. The chain employs TRGV9 and TRGJ1 or TRGJ2. TCRdb records no J gene; here it was assigned by comparing the DNA to germline. The CDR3 extends over 11 amino acids. Looked up from germline, CDR1 is GITISATS and CDR2 is ISYDGTV (reference sequence).

This clone was picked up a small number of times. Given a far larger clone just one base away, this is likely a sequencing read error. This same CDR3 is encoded by further DNA sequences in the sample. The V gene is TRGV8, the J gene TRGJ1 or TRGJ2. Matching the DNA to germline supplied the J gene, which TCRdb does not give. CDR3 length: 14 amino acids. Germline CDR1 is VENAVY and CDR2 is YDSYNSRV. With 0 bases clipped from V and 3 bases from J, the junction kept 5 bases outside the gene matches. CDR3 in amino acids: CATWDRRSYYKKLF. Written as DNA, the CDR3 is TGTGCCACCTGGGATAGGAGGAGTTATTATAAGAAACTCTTT.

This clone was counted only a few times. The protein in TCRdb stems from a much larger clone and differs at residue 5 from this DNA's translation, likely a read error; here the protein is translated from the DNA. The rearrangement uses TRGV9 and TRGJP. TCRdb leaves out the J gene; it was filled in here by matching the DNA to germline. The CDR3 spans 17 residues. J lost 7 bases, V lost 6 bases, and 12 bases had no gene match. The germline CDR1 and CDR2 sequences are GITISATS and ISYDGTV (reference sequence). This chain's CDR3 is CALWKANVELGKKIKVF. The DNA for the CDR3 is TGTGCCTTGTGGAAAGCGAACGTGGAGTTGGGCAAAAAAATCAAGGTATTT.

On this clone itself: With only one base between it and a far larger clone, this is likely a read error. The same CDR3 arises from other DNA sequences in this sample as well. This chain joins TRGV9 and TRGJP. Here the J gene was assigned by germline matching of the DNA, as TCRdb has none. CDR3 length: 17 residues. Germline CDR1 is GITISATS and CDR2 is ISYDGTV (reference sequence). The CDR3 DNA is TGTGCCTTGTGGGAAGCGAACGTGGAGTTGGGGAAAAAAATCAAGGTATTT. Its translation is CALWEANVELGKKIKVF.

About this clone itself: The protein recorded in TCRdb matches a much larger clone and deviates from this DNA's translation at residue 14, suggesting a read error; the protein here is obtained by translating the DNA. The V gene is TRGV9; the J gene was not called. Germline-derived CDR1 and CDR2 are GITISATS and ISYDGTV (reference sequence). The CDR3 contains 17 residues. The CDR3 protein is CALWDAEQELGKKMKVF. The CDR3 region has the DNA TGTGCCTTGTGGGATGCAGAACAAGAGTTGGGCAAAAAAATGAAGGTATTT.